This entry is about one TCR beta chain. The sample comes from a study of blood T cell repertoires in COVID-19. CDR1 and CDR2 (germline): SGHRS, YFSETQ. The CDR3 sequence is 13 residues long. V gave up 3 bases and J gave up 8 bases; unmatched junction bases: 6. Original data processing: Cell counts per sample came from amplifying reference gene primers. Some clones are missing from TCRdb's copy, which holds only in-frame ones; the method was immunoSEQ multiplex PCR. From that table come the V and J calls and clone size; the DNA was used to work out D and trimming. Of about 140,000 clones listed, about 84% are singletons.

This chain joins TRBV5-1 and TRBJ1-2, with TRBD1 identical over 8 bases. This clonotype originated in a human donor in a cohort sampled during active COVID-19. The sample consisted of peripheral blood. The CDR3 here is CASSSSGGVGYTF. The CDR3, as DNA: TGCGCCAGCAGCTCATCAGGGGGCGTAGGCTACACCTTC.